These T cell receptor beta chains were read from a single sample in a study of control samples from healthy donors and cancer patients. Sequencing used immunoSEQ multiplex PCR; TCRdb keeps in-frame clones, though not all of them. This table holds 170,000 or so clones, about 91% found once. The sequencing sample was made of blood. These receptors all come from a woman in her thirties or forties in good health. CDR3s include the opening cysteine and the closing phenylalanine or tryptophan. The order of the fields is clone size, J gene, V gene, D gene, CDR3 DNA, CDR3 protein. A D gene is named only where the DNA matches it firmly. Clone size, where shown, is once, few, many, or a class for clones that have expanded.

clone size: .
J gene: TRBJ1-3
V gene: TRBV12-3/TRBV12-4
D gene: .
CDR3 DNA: TGTGCCAGCAGCCCAGGGGCTGGAAACACCATATATTTT
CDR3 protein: CASSPGAGNTIYF

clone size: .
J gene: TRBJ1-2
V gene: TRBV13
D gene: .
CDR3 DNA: TGTGCCAGCAGCTTAGGGCAGGGGCCCTTAGGGGGCTACACCTTC
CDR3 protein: CASSLGQGPLGGYTF

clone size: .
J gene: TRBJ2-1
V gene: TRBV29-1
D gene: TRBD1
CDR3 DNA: TGCAGCGGCGATCTCGGGACAGGGGACTACAATGAGCAGTTCTTC
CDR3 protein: CSGDLGTGDYNEQFF

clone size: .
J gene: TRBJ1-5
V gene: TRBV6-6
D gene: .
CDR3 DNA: TGTGCCAGCAGTTTACAGGGTAACTATCAGCCCCAGCATTTT
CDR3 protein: CASSLQGNYQPQHF

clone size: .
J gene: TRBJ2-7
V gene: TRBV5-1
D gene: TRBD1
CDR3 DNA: TGCGCCAGCAGCTTGGCCACAGGGGCGTCCTACGAGCAGTACTTC
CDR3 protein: CASSLATGASYEQYF

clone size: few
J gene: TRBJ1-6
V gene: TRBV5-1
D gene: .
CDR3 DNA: TGCGCCAGCAGCTTGGGGATTGACAGAGTGGGCTCACCCCTCCACTTT
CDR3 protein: CASSLGIDRVGSPLHF

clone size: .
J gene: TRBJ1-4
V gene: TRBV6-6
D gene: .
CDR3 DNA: TGTGCCAGCAGTTATTCTGACGGAAAACTGTTTTTT
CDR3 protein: CASSYSDGKLFF

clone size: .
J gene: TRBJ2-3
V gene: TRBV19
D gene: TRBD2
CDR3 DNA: TGTGCCAGTAGTATTAATAGCGGGGGGGCCTCAGATACGCAGTATTTT
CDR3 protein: CASSINSGGASDTQYF

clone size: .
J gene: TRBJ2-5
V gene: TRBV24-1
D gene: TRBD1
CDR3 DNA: TGTGCCACCAGTGACCCCGGACAGGGAGGAGAGACCCAGTACTTC
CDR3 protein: CATSDPGQGGETQYF

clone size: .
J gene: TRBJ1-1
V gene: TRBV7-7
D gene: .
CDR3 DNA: TGTGCCAGCAGCCCCCTTGGACATCTATACACTGAAGCTTTCTTT
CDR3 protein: CASSPLGHLYTEAFF

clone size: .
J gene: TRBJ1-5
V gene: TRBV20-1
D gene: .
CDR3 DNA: TGCAGTGCTAGTTATGGGGGGGGCGATAGCAATCAGCCCCAGCATTTT
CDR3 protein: CSASYGGGDSNQPQHF

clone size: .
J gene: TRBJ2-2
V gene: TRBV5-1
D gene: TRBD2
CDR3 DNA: TGCGCCAGCAGCGTCGGGACTAGTCATTTCACCGGGGAGCTGTTTTTT
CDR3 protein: CASSVGTSHFTGELFF

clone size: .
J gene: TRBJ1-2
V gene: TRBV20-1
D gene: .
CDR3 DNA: TGCAGTGCGCCGACAGCCCGAGGCTACACCTTC
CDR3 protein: CSAPTARGYTF

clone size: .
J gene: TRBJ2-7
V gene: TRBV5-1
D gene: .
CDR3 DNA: TGCGCCAGCAGCCAGGAGGGGGATTACTACGAGCAGTACTTC
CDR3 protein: CASSQEGDYYEQYF

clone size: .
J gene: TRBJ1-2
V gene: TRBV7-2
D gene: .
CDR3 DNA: TGTGCCAGCAGCTCATTTAACTATGGCTACACCTTC
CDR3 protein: CASSSFNYGYTF

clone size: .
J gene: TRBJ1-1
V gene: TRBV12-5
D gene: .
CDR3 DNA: TGTGCTAGTGGTTTTACGGGACTCCAGAACACTGAAGCTTTCTTT
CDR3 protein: CASGFTGLQNTEAFF

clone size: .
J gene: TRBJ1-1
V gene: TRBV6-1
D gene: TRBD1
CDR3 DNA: TGTGCCAGCAGTGGGGACAGACTACGGAGGAACACTGAAGCTTTCTTT
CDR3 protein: CASSGDRLRRNTEAFF

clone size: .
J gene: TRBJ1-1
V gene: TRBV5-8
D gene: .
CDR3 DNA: TGTGCCAGCAGCTTGGCCGAGGGACAGAACACTGAAGCTTTCTTT
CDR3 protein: CASSLAEGQNTEAFF

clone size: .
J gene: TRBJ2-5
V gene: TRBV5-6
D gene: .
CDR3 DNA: TGTGCCAGCAGCTGGGATGGGCAAGAGACCCAGTACTTC
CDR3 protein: CASSWDGQETQYF

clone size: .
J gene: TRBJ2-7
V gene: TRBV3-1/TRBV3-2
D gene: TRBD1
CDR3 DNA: TGTGCCAGCAGCCAAGATGTCGGACAGGGGTACGAGCAGTACTTC
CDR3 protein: CASSQDVGQGYEQYF

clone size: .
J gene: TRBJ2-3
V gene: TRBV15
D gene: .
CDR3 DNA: TGTGCCACCAGGGGGACTAGCACAGATACGCAGTATTTT
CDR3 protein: CATRGTSTDTQYF

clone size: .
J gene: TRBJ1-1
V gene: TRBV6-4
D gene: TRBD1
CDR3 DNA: TGTGCCAGCAGAAGACAGGGGAAGGACACTGAAGCTTTCTTT
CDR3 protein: CASRRQGKDTEAFF

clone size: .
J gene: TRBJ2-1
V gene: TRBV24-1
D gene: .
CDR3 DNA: TGTGCCACCAGTGACCCTTCGGGGAAACGGGGCAATGAGCAGTTCTTC
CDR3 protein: CATSDPSGKRGNEQFF

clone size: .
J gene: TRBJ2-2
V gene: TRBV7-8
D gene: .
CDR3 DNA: TGTGCTGCCCATGCGGAAACAGCGAACACCGGGGAGCTGTTTTTT
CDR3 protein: CAAHAETANTGELFF

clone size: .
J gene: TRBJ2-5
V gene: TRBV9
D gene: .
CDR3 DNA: TGTGCCAGCAGCGGCGGGACGGAATTTCAAGAGACCCAGTACTTC
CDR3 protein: CASSGGTEFQETQYF

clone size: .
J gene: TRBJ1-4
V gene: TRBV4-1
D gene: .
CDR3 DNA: TGCGCCAGCAGCCTGCCCCCGCGAAGTCTTAATGAAAAACTGTTTTTT
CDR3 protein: CASSLPPRSLNEKLFF

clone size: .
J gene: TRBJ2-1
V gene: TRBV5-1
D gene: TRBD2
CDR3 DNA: TGCGCCAGCAGGGAGGGCGAGTTAGCGGGATTGGGTGAGCAGTTCTTC
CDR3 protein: CASREGELAGLGEQFF

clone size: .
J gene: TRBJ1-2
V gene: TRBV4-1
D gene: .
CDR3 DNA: TGCGCCAGCAGCCCATCATTGGGCGGAGAGTATCATGGCTACACCTTC
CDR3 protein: CASSPSLGGEYHGYTF

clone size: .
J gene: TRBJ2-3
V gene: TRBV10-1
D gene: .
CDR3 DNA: TGCGCCAGCAGTGAAATAGCCTCTAGCACAGATACGCAGTATTTT
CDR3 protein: CASSEIASSTDTQYF

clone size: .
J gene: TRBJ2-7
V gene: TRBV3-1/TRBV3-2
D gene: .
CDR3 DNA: TGTGCCAGCAGCCAAGGTATCGGGAAGCGCGAGCAGTACTTC
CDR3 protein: CASSQGIGKREQYF

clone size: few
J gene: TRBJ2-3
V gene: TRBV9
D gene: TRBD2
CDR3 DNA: TGTGCCAGCAGCGTAGACCAGGAGCGGGGTCCGCAGTATTTT
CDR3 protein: CASSVDQERGPQYF

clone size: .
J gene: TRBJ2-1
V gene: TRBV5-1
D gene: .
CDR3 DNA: TGCGCCAGCAGCCGCCCCGCCATGAGCTCCTACAATGAGCAGTTCTTC
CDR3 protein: CASSRPAMSSYNEQFF

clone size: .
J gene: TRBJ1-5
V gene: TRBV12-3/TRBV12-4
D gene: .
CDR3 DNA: TGTGCCAGCAGTTTGAGGGGAGGGCAGCCCCAGCATTTT
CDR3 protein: CASSLRGGQPQHF

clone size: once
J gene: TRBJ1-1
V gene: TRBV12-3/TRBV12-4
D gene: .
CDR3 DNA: TGTGCCAGCAGTTTTGTCCGGCAGACTGAAGCTTTCTTT
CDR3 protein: CASSFVRQTEAFF

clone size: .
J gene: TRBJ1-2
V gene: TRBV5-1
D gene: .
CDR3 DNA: TGCGCCAGCAGCCCGGCGGACAGTTCCTATGGCTACACCTTC
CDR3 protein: CASSPADSSYGYTF

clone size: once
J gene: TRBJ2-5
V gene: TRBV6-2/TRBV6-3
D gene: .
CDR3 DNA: TGTGCCAGCAGTTTGGCCGGGACTGGTTTAAGAGAGACCCAGTACTTC
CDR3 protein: CASSLAGTGLRETQYF

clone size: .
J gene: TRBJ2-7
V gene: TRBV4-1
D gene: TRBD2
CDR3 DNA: TGCGCCAGCAGCCACGGACTAGGGTACGAGCAGTACTTC
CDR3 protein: CASSHGLGYEQYF

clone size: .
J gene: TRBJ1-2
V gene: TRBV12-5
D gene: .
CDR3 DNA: TGTGCTAGTGGTTTGGAGATTGGGGGGCGGGACTATGGCTACACCTTC
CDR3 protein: CASGLEIGGRDYGYTF

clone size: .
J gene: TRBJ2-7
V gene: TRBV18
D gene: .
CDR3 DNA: TGTGCCAGCTCACCGACCCGTCACGGTTTCGACGAGCAGTACTTC
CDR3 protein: CASSPTRHGFDEQYF

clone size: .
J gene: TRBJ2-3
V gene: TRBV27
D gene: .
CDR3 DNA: TGTGCCAGCAGTTTATCGTTGGGACAACCGATATTTACAGATACGCAGTATTTT
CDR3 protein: CASSLSLGQPIFTDTQYF

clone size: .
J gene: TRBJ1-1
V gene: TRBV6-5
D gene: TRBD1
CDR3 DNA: TGTGCCAGCAGTTACTCACAGGGGAGCACTGAAGCTTTCTTT
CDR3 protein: CASSYSQGSTEAFF

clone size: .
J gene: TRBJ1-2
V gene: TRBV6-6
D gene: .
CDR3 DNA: TGTGCCAGCAGCAACTTTGTCGAGGGGGGCTACACCTTC
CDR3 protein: CASSNFVEGGYTF

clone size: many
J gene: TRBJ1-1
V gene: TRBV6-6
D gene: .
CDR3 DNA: TGTGCCAGCAGTATGGGGGATGAAGCTTTCTTT
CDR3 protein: CASSMGDEAFF

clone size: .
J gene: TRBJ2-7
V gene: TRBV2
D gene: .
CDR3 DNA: TGTGCCAGCAGTGTAACAGGGAAAGGGTACGAGCAGTACTTC
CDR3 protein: CASSVTGKGYEQYF

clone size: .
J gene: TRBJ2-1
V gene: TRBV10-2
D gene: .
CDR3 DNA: TGCGCCAGCAGTGAGTCGTCGTCGTACAATGAGCAGTTCTTC
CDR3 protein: CASSESSSYNEQFF

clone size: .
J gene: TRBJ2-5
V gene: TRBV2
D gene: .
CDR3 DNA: TGTGCCACGGGACCAACCACCGGGGAGACCCAGTACTTC
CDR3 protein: CATGPTTGETQYF

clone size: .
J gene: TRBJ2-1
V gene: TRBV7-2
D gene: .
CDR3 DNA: TGTGCCAGCAGCCAGCGGGCCCCTGGGGGAAGCTCCTACAATGAGCAGTTCTTC
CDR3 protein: CASSQRAPGGSSYNEQFF

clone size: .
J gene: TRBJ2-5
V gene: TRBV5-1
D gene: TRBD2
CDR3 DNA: TGCGCCAGCAGTAGGTTTAGCGGGGGGGCAGAGACCCAGTACTTC
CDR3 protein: CASSRFSGGAETQYF

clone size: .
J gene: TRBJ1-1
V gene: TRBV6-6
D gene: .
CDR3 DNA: TGTGCCAGCAGTCAAACTCCAGGAGACGAAGCTTTCTTT
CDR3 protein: CASSQTPGDEAFF

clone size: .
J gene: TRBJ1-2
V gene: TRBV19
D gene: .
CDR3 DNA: TGTGCCAGTAGTGGGGAGGGGTCCTATGGCTACACCTTC
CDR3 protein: CASSGEGSYGYTF

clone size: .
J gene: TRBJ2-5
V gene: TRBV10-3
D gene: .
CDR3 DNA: TGTGCCATCAGTGAGGGACTAAGCAGTGAGACCCAGTACTTC
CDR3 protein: CAISEGLSSETQYF

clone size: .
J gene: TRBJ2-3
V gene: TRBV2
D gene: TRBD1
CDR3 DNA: TGTGCCAGCAGGGACAGGGGGCAGGATACGCAGTATTTT
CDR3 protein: CASRDRGQDTQYF

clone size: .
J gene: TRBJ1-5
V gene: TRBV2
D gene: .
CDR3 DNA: TGTGCCAGCAGGGACGACGGGGCTGGCAATCAGCCCCAGCATTTT
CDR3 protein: CASRDDGAGNQPQHF